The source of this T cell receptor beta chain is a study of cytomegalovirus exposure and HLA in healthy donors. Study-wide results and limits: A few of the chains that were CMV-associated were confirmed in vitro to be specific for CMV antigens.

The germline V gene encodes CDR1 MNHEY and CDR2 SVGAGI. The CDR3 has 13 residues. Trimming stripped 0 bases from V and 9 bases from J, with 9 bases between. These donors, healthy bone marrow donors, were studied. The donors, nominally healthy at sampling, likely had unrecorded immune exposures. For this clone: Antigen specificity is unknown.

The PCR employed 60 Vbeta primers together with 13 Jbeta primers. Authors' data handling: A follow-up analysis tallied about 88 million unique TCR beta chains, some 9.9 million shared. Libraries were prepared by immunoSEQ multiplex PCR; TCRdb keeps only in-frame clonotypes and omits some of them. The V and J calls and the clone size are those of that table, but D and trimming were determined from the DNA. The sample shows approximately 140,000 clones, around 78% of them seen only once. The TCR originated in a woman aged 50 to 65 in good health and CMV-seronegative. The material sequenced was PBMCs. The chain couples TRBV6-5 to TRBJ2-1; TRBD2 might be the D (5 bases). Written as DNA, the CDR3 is TGTGCCAGCAGTTACTCGTCCCGGGGTGAGCAGTTCTTC. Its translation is CASSYSSRGEQFF.